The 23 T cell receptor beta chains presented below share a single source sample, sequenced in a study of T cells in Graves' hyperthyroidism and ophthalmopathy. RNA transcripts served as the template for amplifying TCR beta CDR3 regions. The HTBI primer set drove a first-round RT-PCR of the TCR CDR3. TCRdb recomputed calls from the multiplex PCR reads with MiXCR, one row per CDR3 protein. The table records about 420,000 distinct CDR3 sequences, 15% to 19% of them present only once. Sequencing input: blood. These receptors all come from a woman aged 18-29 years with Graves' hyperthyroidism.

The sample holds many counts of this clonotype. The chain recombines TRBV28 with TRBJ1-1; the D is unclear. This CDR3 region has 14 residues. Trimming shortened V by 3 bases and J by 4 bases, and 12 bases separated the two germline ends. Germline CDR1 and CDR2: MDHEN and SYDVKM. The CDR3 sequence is CASSLIGVGTEAFF. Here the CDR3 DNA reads TGTGCCAGCAGTTTGATCGGGGTCGGCACTGAAGCTTTCTTT. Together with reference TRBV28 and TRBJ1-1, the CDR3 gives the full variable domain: DVKVTQSSRYLVKRTGEKVFLECVQDMDHENMFWYRQDPGLGLRLIYFSYDVKMKEKGDIPEGYSVSREKKERFSLILESASTNQTSMYLCASSLIGVGTEAFFGQGTRLTVV.

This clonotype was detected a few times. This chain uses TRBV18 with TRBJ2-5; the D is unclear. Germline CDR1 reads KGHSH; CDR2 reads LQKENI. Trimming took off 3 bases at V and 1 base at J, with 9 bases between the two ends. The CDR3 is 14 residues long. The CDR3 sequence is CASSPISPQETQYF. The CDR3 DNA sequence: TGTGCCAGCTCACCGATCAGTCCCCAAGAGACCCAGTACTTC.

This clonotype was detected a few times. The CDR3 DNA is TGTGCCAGCAGTTACGGCAGCGCCAATGAGCAGTTCTTC. Its translation is CASSYGSANEQFF. V and J are TRBV6-2 or TRBV6-3 and TRBJ2-1; D not resolved. The CDR3 sequence is 13 residues long. The germline V gene encodes CDR1 MNHEY and CDR2 SVGEGT. Trimming pared 2 bases from V and 6 bases from J, leaving 8 bases between.

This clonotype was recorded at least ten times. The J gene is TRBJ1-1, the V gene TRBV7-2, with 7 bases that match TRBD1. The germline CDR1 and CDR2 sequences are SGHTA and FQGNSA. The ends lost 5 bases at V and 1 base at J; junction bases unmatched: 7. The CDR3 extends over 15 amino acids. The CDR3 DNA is TGTGCCAGCAGCCCGACACAGGGGAGGAACACTGAAGCTTTCTTT. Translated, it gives CASSPTQGRNTEAFF.

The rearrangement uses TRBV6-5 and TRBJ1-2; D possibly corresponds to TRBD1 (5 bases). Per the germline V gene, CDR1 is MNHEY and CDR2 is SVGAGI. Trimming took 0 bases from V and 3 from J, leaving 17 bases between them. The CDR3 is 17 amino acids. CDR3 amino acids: CASSYSRARDRHYGYTF. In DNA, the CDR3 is TGTGCCAGCAGTTACTCCAGGGCGAGGGATCGGCACTATGGCTACACCTTC.

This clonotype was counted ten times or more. The CDR3 reads CASSQDGQGQETQYF. Written as DNA, the CDR3 is TGTGCCAGCAGCCAAGATGGCCAGGGGCAAGAGACCCAGTACTTC. The chain employs TRBV4-2 and TRBJ2-5, with a possible D match to TRBD1 (6 bases). CDR3 length: 15 amino acids. V lost 0 bases and J lost 2, with 10 bases in between. CDR1 and CDR2 from the germline V gene are LGHNA and YNFKEQ.

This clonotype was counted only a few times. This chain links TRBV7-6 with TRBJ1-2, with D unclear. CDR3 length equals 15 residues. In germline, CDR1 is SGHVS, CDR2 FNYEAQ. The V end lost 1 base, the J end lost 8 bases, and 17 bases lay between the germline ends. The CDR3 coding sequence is TGTGCCAGCAGCTTAGGAGGGAAGGCCAAGCGGGGCTACACCTTC. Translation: CASSLGGKAKRGYTF. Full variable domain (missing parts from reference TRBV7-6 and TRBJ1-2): GAGVSQSPRYKVTKRGQDVALRCDPISGHVSLYWYRQALGQGPEFLTYFNYEAQQDKSGLPNDRFSAERPEGSISTLTIQRTEQRDSAMYRCASSLGGKAKRGYTFGSGTRLTVV.

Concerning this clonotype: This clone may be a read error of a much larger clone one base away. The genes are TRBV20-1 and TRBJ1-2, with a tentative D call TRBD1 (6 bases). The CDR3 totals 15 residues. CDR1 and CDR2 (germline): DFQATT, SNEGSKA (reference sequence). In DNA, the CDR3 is TGCAGTACTAGTTCCCGGCAGGGGCTTAACTATGGCTACACCTTC. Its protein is CSTSSRQGLNYGYTF.

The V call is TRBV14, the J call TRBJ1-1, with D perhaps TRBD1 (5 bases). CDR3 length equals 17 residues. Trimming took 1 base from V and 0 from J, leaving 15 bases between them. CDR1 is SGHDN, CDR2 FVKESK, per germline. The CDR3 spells CASSQGYPKGMNTEAFF. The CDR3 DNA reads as TGTGCCAGCAGCCAAGGTTACCCGAAGGGGATGAACACTGAAGCTTTCTTT.

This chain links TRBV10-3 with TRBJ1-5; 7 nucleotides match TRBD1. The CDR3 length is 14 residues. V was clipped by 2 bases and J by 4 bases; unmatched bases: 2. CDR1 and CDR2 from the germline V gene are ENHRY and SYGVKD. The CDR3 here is CAISEDRVNQPQHF. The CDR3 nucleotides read TGTGCCATCAGTGAGGACAGGGTAAATCAGCCCCAGCATTTT.

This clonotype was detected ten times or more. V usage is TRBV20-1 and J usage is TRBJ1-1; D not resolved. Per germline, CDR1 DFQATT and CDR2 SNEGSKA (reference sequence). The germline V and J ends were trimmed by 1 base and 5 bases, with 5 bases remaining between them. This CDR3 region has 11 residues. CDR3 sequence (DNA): TGCAGTGCTAGAGTCCGGACTGAAGCTTTCTTT. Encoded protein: CSARVRTEAFF.

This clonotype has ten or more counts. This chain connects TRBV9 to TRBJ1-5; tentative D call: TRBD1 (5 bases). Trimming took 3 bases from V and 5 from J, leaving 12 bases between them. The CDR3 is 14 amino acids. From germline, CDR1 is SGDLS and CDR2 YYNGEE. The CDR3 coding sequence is TGTGCCAGCAGCGAAGGACACGTGGATCAGCCCCAGCATTTT. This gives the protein CASSEGHVDQPQHF.

The CDR3 region is CASSLGLSRAQYF. CDR3 nucleotides: TGTGCCAGCAGCTTGGGGCTGTCGAGGGCCCAGTACTTC. V and J are TRBV5-4 and TRBJ2-5; D might be TRBD2 (5 bases). This CDR3 is 13 amino acids long. CDR1 and CDR2 (germline): SGHNT, YYREEE (reference sequence). The V and J ends lost 0 bases and 9 bases respectively, with 12 bases between them. The full variable domain, completed using reference TRBV5-4 and TRBJ2-5, is ETGVTQSPTHLIKTRGQQVTLRCSSQSGHNTVSWYQQALGQGPQFIFQYYREEENGRGNFPPRFSGLQFPNYSSELNVNALELDDSALYLCASSLGLSRAQYFGPGTRLLVL.

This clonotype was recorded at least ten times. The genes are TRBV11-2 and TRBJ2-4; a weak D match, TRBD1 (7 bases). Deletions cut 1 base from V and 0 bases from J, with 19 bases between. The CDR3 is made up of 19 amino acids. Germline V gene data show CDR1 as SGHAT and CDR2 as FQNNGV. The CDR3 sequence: CASSLVAGQYLLAKNIQYF. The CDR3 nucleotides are TGTGCCAGCAGCTTAGTTGCGGGACAGTACTTATTAGCCAAAAACATTCAGTACTTC.

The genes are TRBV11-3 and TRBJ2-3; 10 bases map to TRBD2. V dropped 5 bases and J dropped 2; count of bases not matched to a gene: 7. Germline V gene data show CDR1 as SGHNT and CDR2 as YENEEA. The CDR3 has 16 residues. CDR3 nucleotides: TGTGCCAGCAGCATAACTAGCGGGGCCGTCACAGATACGCAGTATTTT. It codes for CASSITSGAVTDTQYF. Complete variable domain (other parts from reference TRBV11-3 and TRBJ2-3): EAGVVQSPRYKIIEKKQPVAFWCNPISGHNTLYWYLQNLGQGPELLIRYENEEAVDDSQLPKDRFSAERLKGVDSTLKIQPAELGDSAVYLCASSITSGAVTDTQYFGPGTRLTVL.

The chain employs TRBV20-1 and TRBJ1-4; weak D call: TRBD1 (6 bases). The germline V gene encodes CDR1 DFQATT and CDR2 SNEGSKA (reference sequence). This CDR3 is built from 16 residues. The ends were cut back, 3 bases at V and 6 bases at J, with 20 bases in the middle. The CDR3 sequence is CSASFGLAGGDEKLFF. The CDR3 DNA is TGCAGTGCTAGCTTCGGACTAGCGGGGGGCGATGAAAAACTGTTTTTT.

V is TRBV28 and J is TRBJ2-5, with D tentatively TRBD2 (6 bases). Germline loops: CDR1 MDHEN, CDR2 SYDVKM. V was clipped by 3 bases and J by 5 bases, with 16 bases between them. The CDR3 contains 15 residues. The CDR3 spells CASSFWSAGWETQYF. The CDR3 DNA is TGTGCCAGCAGTTTCTGGAGTGCGGGGTGGGAGACCCAGTACTTC.

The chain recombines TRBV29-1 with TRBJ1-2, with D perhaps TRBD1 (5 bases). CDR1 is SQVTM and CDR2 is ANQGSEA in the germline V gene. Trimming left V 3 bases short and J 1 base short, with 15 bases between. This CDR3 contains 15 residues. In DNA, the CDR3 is TGCAGCGTTGAGCCCGACAGTTTATTTAACTATGGCTACACCTTC. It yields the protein CSVEPDSLFNYGYTF. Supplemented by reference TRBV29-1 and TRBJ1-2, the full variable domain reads SAVISQKPSRDICQRGTSLTIQCQVDSQVTMMFWYRQQPGQSLTLIATANQGSEATYESGFVIDKFPISRPNLTFSTLTVSNMSPEDSSIYLCSVEPDSLFNYGYTFGSGTRLTVV.

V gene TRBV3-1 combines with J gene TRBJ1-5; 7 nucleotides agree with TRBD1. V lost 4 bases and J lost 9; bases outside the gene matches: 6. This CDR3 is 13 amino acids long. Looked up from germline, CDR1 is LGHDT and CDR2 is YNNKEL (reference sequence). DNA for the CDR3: TGTGCCAGCAGCCGAAACAGGGGAACGCCCCAGCATTTT. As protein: CASSRNRGTPQHF.

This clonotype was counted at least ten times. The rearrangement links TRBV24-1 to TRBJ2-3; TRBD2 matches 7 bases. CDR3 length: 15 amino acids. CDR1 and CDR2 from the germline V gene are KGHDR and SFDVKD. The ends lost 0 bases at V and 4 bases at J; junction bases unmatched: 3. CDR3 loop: CATSDLTRGADTQYF. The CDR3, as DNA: TGTGCCACCAGTGATTTGACCCGGGGGGCAGATACGCAGTATTTT.

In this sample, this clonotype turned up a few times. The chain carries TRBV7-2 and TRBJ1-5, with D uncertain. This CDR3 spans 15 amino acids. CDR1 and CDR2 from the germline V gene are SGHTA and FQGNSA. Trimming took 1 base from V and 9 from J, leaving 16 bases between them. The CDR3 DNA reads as TGTGCCAGCAGCTTAGGGCGGGTCCGCGCCCGGCCCCAGCATTTT. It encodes CASSLGRVRARPQHF.

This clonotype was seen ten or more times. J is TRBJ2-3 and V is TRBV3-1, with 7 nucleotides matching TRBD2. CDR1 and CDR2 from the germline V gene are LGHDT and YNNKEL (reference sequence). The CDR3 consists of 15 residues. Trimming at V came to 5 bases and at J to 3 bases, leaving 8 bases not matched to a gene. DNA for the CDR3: TGTGCCAGCAGCGGGGTAGCGGGTTGGACAGATACGCAGTATTTT. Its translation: CASSGVAGWTDTQYF.

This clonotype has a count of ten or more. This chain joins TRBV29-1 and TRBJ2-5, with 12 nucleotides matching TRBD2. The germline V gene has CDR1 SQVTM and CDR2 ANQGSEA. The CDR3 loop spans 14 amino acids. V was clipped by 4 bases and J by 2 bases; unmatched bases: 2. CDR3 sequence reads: CSVVTSGRQETQYF. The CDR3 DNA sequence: TGCAGCGTTGTGACTAGCGGGAGACAAGAGACCCAGTACTTC.